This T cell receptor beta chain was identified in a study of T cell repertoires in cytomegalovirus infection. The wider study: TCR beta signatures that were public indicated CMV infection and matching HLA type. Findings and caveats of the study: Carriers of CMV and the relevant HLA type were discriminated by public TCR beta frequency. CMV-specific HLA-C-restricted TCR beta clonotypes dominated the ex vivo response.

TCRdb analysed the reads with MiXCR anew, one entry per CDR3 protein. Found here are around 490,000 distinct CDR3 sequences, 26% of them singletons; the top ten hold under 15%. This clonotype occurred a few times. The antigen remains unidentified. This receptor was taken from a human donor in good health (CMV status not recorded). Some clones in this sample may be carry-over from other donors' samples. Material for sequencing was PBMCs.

This CDR3 is CSARSARVRRGDTQYF. The CDR3 DNA reads as TGCAGTGCTAGAAGTGCGAGGGTCCGGAGGGGAGATACGCAGTATTTT. The rearrangement joins TRBV20-1 to TRBJ2-3, with D tentatively TRBD2 (6 bases). The CDR3 has 16 amino acids. Germline CDR1 DFQATT, CDR2 SNEGSKA (reference sequence). With 2 bases removed from V and 5 bases from J, the gap between germline ends came to 20 bases.